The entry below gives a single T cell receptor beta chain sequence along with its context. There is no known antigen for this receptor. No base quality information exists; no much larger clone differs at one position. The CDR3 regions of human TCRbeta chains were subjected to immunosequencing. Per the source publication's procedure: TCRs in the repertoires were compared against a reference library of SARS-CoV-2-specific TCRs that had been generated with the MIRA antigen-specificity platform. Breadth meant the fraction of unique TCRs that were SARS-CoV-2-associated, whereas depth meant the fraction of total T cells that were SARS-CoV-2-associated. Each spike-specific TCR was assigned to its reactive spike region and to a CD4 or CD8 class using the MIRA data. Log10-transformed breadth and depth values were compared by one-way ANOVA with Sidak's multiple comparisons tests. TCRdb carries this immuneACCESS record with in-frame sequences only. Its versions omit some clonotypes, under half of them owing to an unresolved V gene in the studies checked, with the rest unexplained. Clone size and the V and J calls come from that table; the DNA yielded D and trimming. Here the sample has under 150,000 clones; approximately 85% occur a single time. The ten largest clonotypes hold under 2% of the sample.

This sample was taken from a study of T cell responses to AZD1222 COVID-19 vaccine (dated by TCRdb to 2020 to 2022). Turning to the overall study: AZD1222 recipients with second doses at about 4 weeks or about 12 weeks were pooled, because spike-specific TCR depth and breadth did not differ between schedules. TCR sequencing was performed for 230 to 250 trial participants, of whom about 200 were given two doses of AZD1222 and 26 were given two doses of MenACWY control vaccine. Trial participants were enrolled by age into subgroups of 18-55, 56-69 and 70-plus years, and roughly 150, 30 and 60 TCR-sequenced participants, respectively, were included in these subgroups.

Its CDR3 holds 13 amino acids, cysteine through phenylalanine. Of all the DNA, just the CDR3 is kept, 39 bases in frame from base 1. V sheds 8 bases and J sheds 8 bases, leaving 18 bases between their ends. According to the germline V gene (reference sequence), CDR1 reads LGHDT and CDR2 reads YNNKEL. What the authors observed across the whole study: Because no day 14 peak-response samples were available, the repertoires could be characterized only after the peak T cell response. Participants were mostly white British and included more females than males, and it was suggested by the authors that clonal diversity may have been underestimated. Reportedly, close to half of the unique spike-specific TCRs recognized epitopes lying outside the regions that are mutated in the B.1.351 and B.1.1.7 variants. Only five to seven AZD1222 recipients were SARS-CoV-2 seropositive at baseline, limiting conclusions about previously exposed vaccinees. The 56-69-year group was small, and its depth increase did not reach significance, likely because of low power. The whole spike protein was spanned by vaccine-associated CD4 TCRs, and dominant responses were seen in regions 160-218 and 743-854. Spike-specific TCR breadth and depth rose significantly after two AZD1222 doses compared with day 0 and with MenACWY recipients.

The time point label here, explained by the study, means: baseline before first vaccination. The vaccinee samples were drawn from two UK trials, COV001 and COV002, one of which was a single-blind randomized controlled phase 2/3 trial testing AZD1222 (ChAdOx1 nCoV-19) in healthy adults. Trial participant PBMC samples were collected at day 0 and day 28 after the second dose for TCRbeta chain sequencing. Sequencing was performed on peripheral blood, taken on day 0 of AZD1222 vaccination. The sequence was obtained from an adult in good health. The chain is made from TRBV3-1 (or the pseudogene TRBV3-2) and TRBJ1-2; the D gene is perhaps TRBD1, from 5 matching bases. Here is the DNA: TGTGCCAGCTCCCCGGCAACGGGGGTCGGCTACACCTTC. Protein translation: CASSPATGVGYTF.